One and the same sample provided the 13 T cell receptor beta chains below, sequenced in a study of CD8+ T cells in alopecia areata. cDNA serving as the sequencing template came from extracted, reverse transcribed RNA. Assay: immunoSEQ multiplex PCR; the TCRdb copy retains only in-frame clones and omits some. The data show about 190,000 clones, under 80% seen once. Treatment denoted: oral pan-JAK inhibitor, 5-10 mg twice daily. This specimen consisted of CD4+ T cells sorted from blood, obtained around week 50, from a patient treated with tofacitinib. The source of these receptors is a human donor with alopecia areata.

This clone was seen only once. This chain links TRBV4-3 with TRBJ2-7, with D possibly TRBD2 on 6 matching bases. There are 14 residues in the CDR3. In germline, CDR1 is LGHNA, CDR2 YSLEER. The germline V and J ends were trimmed by 2 bases and 3 bases, with 11 bases remaining between them. The CDR3 region is CASSQRAGGYEQYF. The CDR3 DNA reads as TGCGCCAGCAGCCAAAGAGCGGGTGGCTACGAGCAGTACTTC.

The DNA of the CDR3 is TGTGCCAGCAGCTTAGCGAAGGTTACCACTGAAGCTTTCTTT. As protein: CASSLAKVTTEAFF. The V gene is TRBV7-2, the J gene TRBJ1-1; D gene uncertain. Between the trimmed V and J ends, which lost 0 bases and 4 bases, there was a span of 9 bases. The length of the CDR3 is 14 residues. Germline CDR1 SGHTA, CDR2 FQGNSA.

V and J are TRBV5-6 and TRBJ1-1; no clear D. V lost 2 bases, J lost 0 bases, and 5 bases lay in between. This CDR3 region has 13 residues. Germline V gene lookup returns CDR1 SGHDT and CDR2 YYEEEE. CDR3 DNA: TGTGCCAGCAGCTTCGGGTTGAACACTGAAGCTTTCTTT. Amino acids: CASSFGLNTEAFF.

The table lists this clone with a few counts. V is TRBV5-6 and J is TRBJ2-5, with D possibly being TRBD2 (5 bases). Looked up from germline, CDR1 is SGHDT and CDR2 is YYEEEE. The CDR3 loop spans 14 amino acids. Trimming took off 4 bases at V and 1 base at J, with 11 bases between the two ends. CDR3 residues: CASSGRRFQETQYF. CDR3 nucleotide sequence: TGTGCCAGCAGCGGAAGGAGGTTCCAAGAGACCCAGTACTTC. Together with reference TRBV5-6 and TRBJ2-5, the CDR3 gives the full variable domain: DAGVTQSPTHLIKTRGQQVTLRCSPKSGHDTVSWYQQALGQGPQFIFQYYEEEERQRGNFPDRFSGHQFPNYSSELNVNALLLGDSALYLCASSGRRFQETQYFGPGTRLLVL.

The genes are TRBV14 and TRBJ2-5, with TRBD1 matching over 9 bases. The CDR3 extends over 16 amino acids. The junction had 8 bases not matched to a gene; V was cut back by 1 base and J by 5 bases. Germline V gene sequence: CDR1 SGHDN, CDR2 FVKESK. In DNA form, the CDR3 reads TGTGCCAGCAGCCAAGCCCACCCCGGGACAGGGGAGACCCAGTACTTC. This codes for CASSQAHPGTGETQYF.

The V and J genes are TRBV9 and TRBJ2-3; TRBD1 agrees at 8 bases. This CDR3 region has 15 residues. Trimming at V came to 4 bases and at J to 3 bases, leaving 7 bases not matched to a gene. Germline loops: CDR1 SGDLS, CDR2 YYNGEE. The chain's CDR3 is CASSRTGTFTDTQYF. The CDR3 DNA is TGTGCCAGCAGCAGGACAGGGACTTTTACAGATACGCAGTATTTT.

This clone was counted once. The V gene is TRBV10-2, the J gene TRBJ2-7; 9 nucleotides align to TRBD1. J gave up 2 bases and V 3 bases, and 5 bases lay outside the gene matches. The CDR3 runs 15 residues. In germline, CDR1 is WSHSY, CDR2 SAAADI. CDR3 residues: CASSEITGGAYEQYF. CDR3 nucleotides: TGCGCCAGCAGTGAAATTACAGGGGGCGCCTACGAGCAGTACTTC.

This clone was observed a few times. V and J are TRBV29-1 and TRBJ1-4; 7 bases match TRBD1. The length of the CDR3 is 14 residues. V lost 6 bases and J lost 4; bases outside the gene matches: 8. Looked up from germline, CDR1 is SQVTM and CDR2 is ANQGSEA. Here the CDR3 reads CSVAPTGFNEKLFF. CDR3 DNA: TGCAGCGTCGCCCCGACAGGGTTTAATGAAAAACTGTTTTTT.

The gene calls are TRBV7-7 and TRBJ2-1, with D possibly TRBD1 on 5 matching bases. In germline, CDR1 is SSHAT, CDR2 FNYEAQ (reference sequence). This CDR3 has 12 amino acids. V was trimmed by 5 bases and J by 8 bases, leaving 10 bases between them. Here the CDR3 reads CASSPLRDEQFF. The CDR3 nucleotides are TGTGCCAGCAGCCCCCTCAGGGATGAGCAGTTCTTC.

This chain joins TRBV30 and TRBJ2-7; the match to TRBD1 covers 7 bases. J lost 6 bases, V lost 3 bases, and 8 bases had no gene match. Germline CDR1 GTSNPN, CDR2 SVGIG (reference sequence). This CDR3 comprises 13 residues. The CDR3 region has the DNA TGTGCCTGGAGCACCGGACAGGCGTTCGAGCAGTACTTC. It is translated as CAWSTGQAFEQYF.

This chain connects TRBV25-1 to TRBJ1-6; D unresolved. With 1 base removed from V and 8 bases from J, the gap between germline ends came to 12 bases. Germline values: CDR1 MGHDK, CDR2 SYGVNS. The CDR3 contains 15 residues. CDR3 DNA sequence: TGTGCCAGCAGTGAATCAGGCAGGAATTATTCACCCCTCCACTTT. Its protein product is CASSESGRNYSPLHF.

A few counts support this clone. V gene TRBV19 combines with J gene TRBJ2-3; no clear D gene. The CDR3 contains 13 residues. V lost 1 base and J 8 bases, leaving 10 bases between the germline ends. Germline V gene lookup returns CDR1 LNHDA and CDR2 SQIVND (reference sequence). The CDR3 DNA is TGTGCCAGTAGTATAGGGACCACGGGTACGCAGTATTTT. It yields the protein CASSIGTTGTQYF.

CDR3 residues: CASSPRTGSSGANVLTF. The CDR3 DNA reads as TGTGCCAGCAGCCCCAGGACAGGGAGCTCTGGGGCCAACGTCCTGACTTTC. V and J are TRBV7-9 and TRBJ2-6; 8 nucleotides match TRBD1. Germline values: CDR1 SEHNR, CDR2 FQNEAQ (reference sequence). CDR3 length equals 17 residues. The J segment lost 0 bases and the V segment lost 5 bases, leaving 6 bases of the junction unmatched.